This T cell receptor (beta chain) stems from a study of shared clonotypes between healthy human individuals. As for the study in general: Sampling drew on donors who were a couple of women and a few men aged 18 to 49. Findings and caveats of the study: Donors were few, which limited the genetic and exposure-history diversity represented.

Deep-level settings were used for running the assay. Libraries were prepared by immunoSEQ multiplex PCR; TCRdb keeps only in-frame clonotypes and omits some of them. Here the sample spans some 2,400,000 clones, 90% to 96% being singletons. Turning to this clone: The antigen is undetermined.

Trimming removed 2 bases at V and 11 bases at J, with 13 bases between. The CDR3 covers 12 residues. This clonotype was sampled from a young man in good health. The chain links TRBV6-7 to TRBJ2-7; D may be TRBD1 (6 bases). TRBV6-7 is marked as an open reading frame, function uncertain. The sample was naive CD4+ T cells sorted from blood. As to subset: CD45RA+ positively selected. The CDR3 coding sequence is TGTGCCAGCAGTTACCTGGACAGAGGGGAGTACTTC. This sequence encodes CASSYLDRGEYF.